This entry describes one TCR beta chain. Its antigen is currently unknown. Ahead of sequencing, the ViraFEST assay grew antigen-specific CD4+ T cells using viral peptide pools. It was after nine to ten days of culture that CD4+ T cells were isolated. Nucleocapsid antibody tests were negative, and the vaccine recipients had no prior SARS-CoV-2 infection. In culture with about 10 IU/ml IL-2 and about 10 ug/ml peptides, PBMC were grown at 1.5 million to 2.5 million per well. This specimen belongs to a study of vaccination effects on CD4 cells after COVID-19. Profiled with immunoSEQ multiplex PCR; TCRdb holds only in-frame clones, not every one. The profile shows about 41,000 clones, approximately 80% of them singletons. Germline V gives CDR1 SGHVS, CDR2 FQNEAQ. The CDR3 is made up of 13 amino acids. Trimming removed 1 base at V and 7 bases at J, with 7 bases between. Regarding the study as a whole: Marked contraction was observed in infection-induced and vaccine-induced clones late after vaccination.

This sequence was found in a human donor who received a COVID-19 vaccine. This rearrangement joins TRBV7-8 to TRBJ1-4, with D possibly matching TRBD1 (5 bases). The specimen was CD4+ T cells from PBMCs cultured with HCoV-NL63 spike peptides, collected before COVID-19 vaccination. The CDR3 DNA follows: TGTGCCAGCAGCTTAGAGGGGCCTGAAAAACTGTTTTTT. It translates to CASSLEGPEKLFF. The full variable domain, completed using reference TRBV7-8 and TRBJ1-4, is GAGVSQSPRYKVAKRGQDVALRCDPISGHVSLFWYQQALGQGPEFLTYFQNEAQLDKSGLPSDRFFAERPEGSVSTLKIQRTQQEDSAVYLCASSLEGPEKLFFGSGTQLSVL.